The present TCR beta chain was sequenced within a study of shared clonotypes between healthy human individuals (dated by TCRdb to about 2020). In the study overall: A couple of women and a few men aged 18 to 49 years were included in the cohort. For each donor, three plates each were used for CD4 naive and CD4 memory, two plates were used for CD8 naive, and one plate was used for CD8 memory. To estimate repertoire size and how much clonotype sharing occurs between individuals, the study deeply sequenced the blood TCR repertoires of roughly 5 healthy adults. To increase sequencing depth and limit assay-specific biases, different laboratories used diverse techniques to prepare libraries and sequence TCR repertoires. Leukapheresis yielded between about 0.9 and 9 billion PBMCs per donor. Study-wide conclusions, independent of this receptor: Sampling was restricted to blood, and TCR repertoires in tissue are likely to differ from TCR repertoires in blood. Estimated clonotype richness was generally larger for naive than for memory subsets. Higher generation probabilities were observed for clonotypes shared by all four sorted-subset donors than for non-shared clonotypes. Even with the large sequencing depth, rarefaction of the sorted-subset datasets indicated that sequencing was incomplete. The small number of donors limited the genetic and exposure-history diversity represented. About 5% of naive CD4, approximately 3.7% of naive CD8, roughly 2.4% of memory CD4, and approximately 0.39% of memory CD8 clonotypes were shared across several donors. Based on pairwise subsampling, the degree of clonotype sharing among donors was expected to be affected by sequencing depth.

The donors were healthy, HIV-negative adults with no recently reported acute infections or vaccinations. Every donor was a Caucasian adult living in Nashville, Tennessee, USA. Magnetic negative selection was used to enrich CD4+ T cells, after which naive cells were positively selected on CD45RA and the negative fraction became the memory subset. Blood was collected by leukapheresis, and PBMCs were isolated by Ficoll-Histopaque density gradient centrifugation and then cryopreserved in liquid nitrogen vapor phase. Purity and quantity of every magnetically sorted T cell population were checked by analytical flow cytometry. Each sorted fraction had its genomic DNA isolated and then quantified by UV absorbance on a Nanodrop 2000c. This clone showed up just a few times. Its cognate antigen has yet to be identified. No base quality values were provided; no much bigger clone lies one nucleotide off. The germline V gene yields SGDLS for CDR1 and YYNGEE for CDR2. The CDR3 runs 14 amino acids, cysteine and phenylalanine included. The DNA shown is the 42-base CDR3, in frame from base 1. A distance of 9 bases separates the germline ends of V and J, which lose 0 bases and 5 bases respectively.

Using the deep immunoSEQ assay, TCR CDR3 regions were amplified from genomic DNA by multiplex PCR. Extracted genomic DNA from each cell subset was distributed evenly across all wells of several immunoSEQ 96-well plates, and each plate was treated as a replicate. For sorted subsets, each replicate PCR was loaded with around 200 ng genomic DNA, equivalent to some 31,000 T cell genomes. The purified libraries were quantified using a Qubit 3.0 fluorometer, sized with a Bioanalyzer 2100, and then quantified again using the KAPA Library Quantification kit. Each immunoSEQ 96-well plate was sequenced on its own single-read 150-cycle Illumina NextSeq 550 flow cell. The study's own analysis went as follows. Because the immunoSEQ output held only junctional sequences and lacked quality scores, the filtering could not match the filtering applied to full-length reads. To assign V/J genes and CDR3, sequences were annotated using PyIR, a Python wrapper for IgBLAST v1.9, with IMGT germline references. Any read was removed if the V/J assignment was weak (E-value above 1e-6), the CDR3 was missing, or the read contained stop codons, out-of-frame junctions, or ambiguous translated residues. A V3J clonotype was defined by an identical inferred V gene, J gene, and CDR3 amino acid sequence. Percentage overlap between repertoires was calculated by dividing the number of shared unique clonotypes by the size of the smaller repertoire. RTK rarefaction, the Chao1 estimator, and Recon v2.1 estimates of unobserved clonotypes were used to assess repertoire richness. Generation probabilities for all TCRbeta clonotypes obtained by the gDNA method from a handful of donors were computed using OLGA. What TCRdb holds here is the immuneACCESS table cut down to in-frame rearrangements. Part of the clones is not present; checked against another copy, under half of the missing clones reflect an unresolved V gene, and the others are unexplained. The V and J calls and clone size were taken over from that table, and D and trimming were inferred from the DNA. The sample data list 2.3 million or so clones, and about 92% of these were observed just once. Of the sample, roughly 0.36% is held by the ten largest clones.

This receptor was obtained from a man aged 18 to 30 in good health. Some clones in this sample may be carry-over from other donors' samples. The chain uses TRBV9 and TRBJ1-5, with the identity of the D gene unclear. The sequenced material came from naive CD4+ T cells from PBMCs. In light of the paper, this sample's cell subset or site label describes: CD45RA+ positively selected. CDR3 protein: CASSVEVGDQPQHF. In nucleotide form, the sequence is TGTGCCAGCAGCGTAGAGGTCGGAGATCAGCCCCAGCATTTT. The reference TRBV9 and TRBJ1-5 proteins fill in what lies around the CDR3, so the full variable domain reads DSGVTQTPKHLITATGQRVTLRCSPRSGDLSVYWYQQSLDQGLQFLIQYYNGEERAKGNILERFSAQQFPDLHSELNLSSLELGDSALYFCASSVEVGDQPQHFGDGTRLSIL.